Each of the 12 T cell receptor beta chains below was sequenced from the same sample in a study of blood T cell repertoires in COVID-19. Libraries were prepared by immunoSEQ multiplex PCR; TCRdb keeps only in-frame clonotypes and omits some of them. The sample consists of over 95,000 clones, 80% to 90% of them appearing once. Sequenced input: peripheral blood. These receptor sequences come from a human donor in a cohort sampled during active COVID-19.

The chain has TRBV28 and TRBJ2-7; TRBD2 matches 12 bases. The V gene's germline CDR1 is MDHEN and CDR2 SYDVKM. Unmatched junction bases numbered 11, after V lost 6 bases and J lost 5 bases. The CDR3 is 16 residues long. CDR3 in amino acids: CASRTEKTSGSNEQYF. CDR3 bases: TGTGCCAGCAGAACGGAAAAGACTAGCGGGAGTAACGAGCAGTACTTC.

V is TRBV5-8 and J is TRBJ1-4; D remains ambiguous. V lost 4 bases and J lost 7, with 20 bases in between. The CDR3 sequence is 16 residues long. CDR1 and CDR2 (germline): SGHTS, YDEGEE. The CDR3 protein is CASSPGRGIMAEKLFF. The CDR3 bases are TGTGCCAGCAGCCCCGGTCGGGGAATTATGGCTGAAAAACTGTTTTTT.

V and J are TRBV11-3 and TRBJ2-3; TRBD2 is a possible D gene (5 bases). Deletions cut 3 bases from V and 3 bases from J, with 7 bases between. The CDR3 extends over 13 amino acids. Per the germline V gene, CDR1 is SGHNT and CDR2 is YENEEA. As DNA, the CDR3 is TGTGCCAGCAGCTTTCTAGCTACAGATACGCAGTATTTT. Amino acids: CASSFLATDTQYF.

In this sample, this clone turned up a few times. The V call is TRBV7-3, the J call TRBJ2-7; 7 bases agree with TRBD2. Looked up from germline, CDR1 is SGHTA and CDR2 is FQGTGA. This CDR3 is 17 amino acids long. Unmatched junction bases numbered 13, after V lost 5 bases and J lost 0 bases. The CDR3 nucleotides are TGTGCCAGCAGCCGGGAAGGCTTTGGCGGGAGCTCCTACGAGCAGTACTTC. Translating it yields CASSREGFGGSSYEQYF.

The V gene is TRBV7-2, the J gene TRBJ2-1, with 9 bases aligning to TRBD2. Germline assignment: CDR1 SGHTA and CDR2 FQGNSA. V shed 1 base, J shed 6 bases, and the junction held 1 base outside the gene matches. CDR3 length: 14 residues. CDR3 sequence: CASSLELAGNEQFF. For the CDR3, the DNA is TGTGCCAGCAGCTTAGAACTAGCGGGCAATGAGCAGTTCTTC.

CDR3 in amino acids: CASSVTTSGTEAFF. The CDR3 nucleotides read TGCGCCAGCAGCGTTACAACTTCGGGCACTGAAGCTTTCTTT. The V call is TRBV5-1, the J call TRBJ1-1; no firm D call. Looked up from germline, CDR1 is SGHRS and CDR2 is YFSETQ. V lost 4 bases and J 4 bases, leaving 14 bases between the germline ends. This CDR3 has 14 amino acids.

The chain has TRBV4-3 and TRBJ2-1; 8 nucleotides match TRBD2. V was pared by 0 bases and J by 5 bases, with 12 bases of the junction left unmatched. The CDR3 runs to 18 residues. Looked up from germline, CDR1 is LGHNA and CDR2 is YSLEER. The CDR3, as DNA: TGCGCCAGCAGCCAAGATAGTGGAGCGGGGGCATTCAACAATGAGCAGTTCTTC. Amino acids: CASSQDSGAGAFNNEQFF.

This clone occurred once. The gene calls are TRBV28 and TRBJ1-4; TRBD1 agrees at 8 bases. CDR3 length: 15 residues. After removal of 4 bases from V and 6 bases from J, the junction contained 7 bases not matched to a gene. Germline V gene data show CDR1 as MDHEN and CDR2 as SYDVKM. The CDR3 nucleotides read TGTGCCAGCAGTTCCCGGACAGGGAGCTATGAAAAACTGTTTTTT. Translation gives CASSSRTGSYEKLFF.

This rearrangement joins TRBV13 to TRBJ2-1; D remains unclear. The CDR3 contains 14 residues. V lost 5 bases to trimming and J lost 1 base, with 9 bases between them. The germline V gene has CDR1 PRHDT and CDR2 FYEKMQ (reference sequence). CDR3: CASSLTGSYNEQFF. In nucleotides, the CDR3 is TGTGCCAGCAGCCTAACCGGGTCCTACAATGAGCAGTTCTTC.

This chain connects TRBV10-1 to TRBJ1-5, with 7 positions matching TRBD1. Germline V CDR1 and CDR2: WNHNN, SYGVQD (reference sequence). Trimming removed 7 bases from V and 3 bases from J; junction bases left unmatched: 6. This CDR3 is built from 14 residues. CDR3 loop: CASILDRFNQPQHF. The CDR3 DNA follows: TGCGCCAGCATTCTGGACAGGTTCAATCAGCCCCAGCATTTT.

This chain joins TRBV29-1 and TRBJ2-7; TRBD2 matches 9 bases. J gave up 2 bases and V 7 bases, and 9 bases lay outside the gene matches. The CDR3 has 14 amino acids. CDR1 and CDR2 from the germline V gene are SQVTM and ANQGSEA. In DNA form, the CDR3 reads TGCAGCGCGCTAAGCGGGGGGCGCCCCTACGAGCAGTACTTC. Translation: CSALSGGRPYEQYF.

The genes are TRBV27 and TRBJ2-7, with D perhaps TRBD1 (6 bases). CDR3 length: 15 residues. The V end was cut by 5 bases, the J end by 2 bases, with 16 bases between. Germline assignment: CDR1 MNHEY and CDR2 SMNVEV (reference sequence). The CDR3 DNA reads as TGTGCCAGCAGTGCAGACCTCAGGGGTACCTACGAGCAGTACTTC. The encoded protein is CASSADLRGTYEQYF.